This T cell receptor (beta chain) derives from a study of OX40 agonist ivuxolimab in advanced cancers. About the study as a whole: Ivuxolimab was an agonistic, fully human IgG2 monoclonal antibody directed against OX40 (CD134), a costimulatory receptor. Intravenous ivuxolimab was administered to patients every 2 weeks at six dose levels: 0.01, 0.1, 0.3, 1.5, 3 and 10 mg/kg. Of the approximately 50 patients in dose escalation, around 19 had hepatocellular carcinoma, roughly 15 had melanoma, 9 had renal cell carcinoma and 9 had head and neck cancer. A male proportion of almost 85% and a mean age of around 60 years, ranging from about 20 to 85, were recorded for the dose-escalation cohort. Prior anti-PD-1, anti-PD-L1 or anti-CTLA-4 therapy was permitted, and about two fifths of dose-escalation patients had received checkpoint inhibitors. Three dose-escalation patients achieved partial responses, one with hepatocellular carcinoma and two with cutaneous melanoma. Peripheral TCRbeta sequencing was intended to test whether TCR sequence diversity was altered and clonal T-cell expansion was caused by ivuxolimab. The paper describes the monotherapy dose-escalation part (N of about 52 patients) of the phase I trial of ivuxolimab.

The CDR3 sequence holds 13 residues, the cysteine and phenylalanine included. Only the CDR3 portion is preserved as DNA: 39 bases, with reading frame beginning at the first base. The trim is 5 bases for V and 4 bases for J, with a gap of 11 bases between the germline ends. CDR1 and CDR2, looked up from the germline V gene (reference sequence), are SGHAT and FQDESV. This clone appeared a single time. There is no known antigen for this receptor. Base qualities were left out, and no much larger clone turns up one base away. To sequence the TCRbeta CDR3 region, genomic DNA was isolated from the sorted cells. TCRbeta CDR3 regions were sequenced using the immunoSEQ Assay. Sourced from immuneACCESS, this table was stored by TCRdb with only in-frame sequences that have V and J called. A share of the clones is absent; for the studies checked, an unresolved V gene accounts for under half, and the remainder has no known explanation. Here the sample has 48,000 or so clones; 90% to 95% occur a single time. The ten largest clonotypes hold less than 15% of the sample.

Broad study findings and their caveats: In the 0.1-3.0 mg/kg groups, partial responders were among the patients with the lowest normalized peripheral clonal expansion, particularly in CD8+ T cells. Low levels of normalized T-cell clonal expansion were also seen in some nonresponding patients. On average, CD8+ T cells showed more expanded clones than CD4+ T cells after ivuxolimab. Which antigens the clonally expanded peripheral T cells were specific for was not determined. At doses from 0.1 to 3.0 mg/kg, clonal expansion was seen in both CD4+ and CD8+ blood T cells between baseline and week 6.

Patients with autoimmune disease history or receiving systemic immunosuppression were excluded from the trial. Peripheral blood for TCR sequencing was drawn from every dose cohort at baseline, at cycle 4 day 1 and at cycle 7 day 1. The samples were taken from a phase I, first-in-human, multicenter, open-label dose-escalation trial of ivuxolimab. The trial enrolled adults with locally advanced or metastatic head and neck squamous cell, hepatocellular, melanoma or renal cell carcinoma. CD4+ and CD8+ T cells were sorted separately from peripheral blood before TCR sequencing. This TCR derives from an adult with an advanced solid tumor such as melanoma, head and neck, liver or kidney cancer. The chain couples TRBV11-1 to TRBJ2-5; no D segment can be confidently identified. The material was CD4+ or CD8+ T cells sorted from blood, obtained in a trial of the OX40 agonist ivuxolimab. The DNA sequence is TGTGCCAGCAGCCTACAGATGGGAGAGACCCAGTACTTC. Translated, this gives CASSLQMGETQYF.